The source of this T cell receptor beta chain is a study of T cells in Graves' hyperthyroidism and ophthalmopathy. CDR1 SGHTA and CDR2 FQGNSA come from the germline V gene. The CDR3 length is 13 residues. Between the trimmed V and J ends, which lost 5 bases and 9 bases, there was a span of 11 bases. Whole-study results and caveats: A model built on 13 V-J features separated ophthalmopathy from stable hyperthyroidism.

This clonotype was counted once. Its matching antigen is unknown. Amplification yielded TCR beta CDR3 regions, with RNA transcripts as the source. First-round RT-PCR of the TCR CDR3 relied on the HTBI primer set. Via MiXCR, TCRdb re-called the multiplex PCR reads, giving one row per CDR3 protein. The table shows fewer than 750,000 distinct CDR3 sequences, with under 60% occurring only once. The sample taken for sequencing was peripheral blood or thyroid tissue (not recorded which). This clonotype was obtained from a woman aged 18-29 years with Graves' hyperthyroidism. The gene calls are TRBV7-2 and TRBJ2-6; no firm D call. CDR3 sequence reads: CASSIRSVNVLTF. Here the CDR3 DNA reads TGTGCCAGCAGCATCCGATCGGTCAACGTCCTGACTTTC.